This paragraph covers one T cell receptor (beta chain) sequence. Its antigen is not identified. J was trimmed by 2 bases and V by 4 bases; bases with no gene match: 11. CDR3 length: 16 residues. Germline CDR1 SGHDT, CDR2 YYEEEE. This sample was taken from a study of T cells in Graves' hyperthyroidism and ophthalmopathy. The hyperthyroidism patients had all been newly diagnosed, and their disease duration was under 2 months. Their ages ranged from 18 to 65 years. Study results and limitations: Most expanded thyroid clonotypes above 0.001 recurred in blood.

RNA transcripts served as the template for amplifying TCR beta CDR3 regions. HTBI primers were employed in a first-round RT-PCR of the TCR CDR3. Via MiXCR, TCRdb re-called the multiplex PCR reads, giving one row per CDR3 protein. The table records roughly 570,000 distinct CDR3 sequences, around 42% of them present only once. The genes are TRBV5-6 and TRBJ2-5; 7 positions agree with TRBD2. This clonotype was obtained from a woman aged 18-29 years with Graves' hyperthyroidism. The sample comprised peripheral blood or thyroid tissue (not recorded which). CDR3 in DNA: TGTGCCAGCAGCGATACCTTAGCGGGCAGTCAAGAGACCCAGTACTTC. Encoded protein: CASSDTLAGSQETQYF.